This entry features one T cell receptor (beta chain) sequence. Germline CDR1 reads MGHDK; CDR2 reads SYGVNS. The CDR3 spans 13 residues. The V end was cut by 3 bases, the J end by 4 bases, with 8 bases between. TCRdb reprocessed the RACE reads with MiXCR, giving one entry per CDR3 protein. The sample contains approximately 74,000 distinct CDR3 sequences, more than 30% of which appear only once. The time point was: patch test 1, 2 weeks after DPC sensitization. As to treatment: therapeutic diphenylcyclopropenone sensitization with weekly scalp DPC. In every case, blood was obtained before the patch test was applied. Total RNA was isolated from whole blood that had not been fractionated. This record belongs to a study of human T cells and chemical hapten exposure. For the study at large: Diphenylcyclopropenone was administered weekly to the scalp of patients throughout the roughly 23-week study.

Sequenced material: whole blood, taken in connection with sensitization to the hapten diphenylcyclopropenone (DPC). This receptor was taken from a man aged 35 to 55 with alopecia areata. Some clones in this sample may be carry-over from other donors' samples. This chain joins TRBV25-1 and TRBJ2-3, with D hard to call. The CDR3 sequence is CASSEFVADTQYF. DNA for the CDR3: TGTGCCAGCAGTGAGTTCGTGGCAGATACGCAGTATTTT.